The 27 T cell receptor beta chains in this list originate from one sample, sequenced in a study of T cells of healthy individuals. MiXCR was run by TCRdb on the 5' RACE reads, yielding one entry per CDR3 protein. The sample lists 60,000 to 75,000 distinct CDR3 sequences, about 17% occurring once. The origin of the receptors is a human donor in good health.

This clonotype occurred many times. This sequence joins TRBV6-2 or TRBV6-3 and TRBJ1-5, with 7 nucleotides matching TRBD1. Trimming removed 2 bases from V and 5 bases from J; junction bases left unmatched: 6. CDR1 is MNHEY and CDR2 is SVGEGT in the germline V gene. The CDR3 sequence is 15 residues long. CDR3 protein: CASSYGGQRHQPQHF. In DNA, the CDR3 is TGTGCCAGCAGTTACGGGGGACAGAGGCATCAGCCCCAGCATTTT.

This clonotype was counted a few times. The CDR3 region is CASSFSGGATDTQYF. The CDR3 nucleotides read TGTGCCAGCAGCTTCAGCGGGGGGGCAACAGATACGCAGTATTTT. The J gene is TRBJ2-3, the V gene TRBV7-2; 10 bases map to TRBD2. V was pared by 3 bases and J by 3 bases, with 3 bases of the junction left unmatched. This CDR3 is 15 amino acids long. The germline V gene encodes CDR1 SGHTA and CDR2 FQGNSA. Full variable domain (missing parts from reference TRBV7-2 and TRBJ2-3): GAGVSQSPSNKVTEKGKDVELRCDPISGHTALYWYRQSLGQGLEFLIYFQGNSAPDKSGLPSDRFSAERTGGSVSTLTIQRTQQEDSAVYLCASSFSGGATDTQYFGPGTRLTVL.

This clonotype was counted at least ten times. The chain links TRBV5-1 to TRBJ2-3; 9 positions agree with TRBD1. The germline gives CDR1 SGHRS, CDR2 YFSETQ. CDR3 length: 15 amino acids. Losses at the gene ends were 0 bases for V and 3 bases for J; bases not matched to a gene: 2. The CDR3 DNA follows: TGCGCCAGCAGCTTGGAGGGGACAGGGACAGATACGCAGTATTTT. Translated: CASSLEGTGTDTQYF.

The CDR3 region has the DNA TGTGCCAGCTCACCACGCGGTGCTAGCCAAGAGACCCAGTACTTC. It specifies CASSPRGASQETQYF. V usage is TRBV18 and J usage is TRBJ2-5; D ambiguous. CDR1 and CDR2 from the germline V gene are KGHSH and LQKENI. The germline V and J ends were trimmed by 1 base and 1 base, with 10 bases remaining between them. This CDR3 spans 15 amino acids.

This clonotype was recorded many times. The J gene is TRBJ2-7, the V gene TRBV20-1; a possible D gene is TRBD2 (6 bases). V lost 4 bases and J lost 4, with 11 bases in between. The CDR3 extends over 12 amino acids. The germline CDR1 and CDR2 sequences are DFQATT and SNEGSKA (reference sequence). The CDR3 region is CSAKLATYEQYF. In DNA, the CDR3 is TGCAGTGCTAAACTAGCTACATACGAGCAGTACTTC.

In its sample, this clonotype was seen many times. J is TRBJ1-3 and V is TRBV9; no clear D. With 4 bases removed from V and 4 bases from J, the gap between germline ends came to 15 bases. The CDR3 runs to 15 residues. CDR1 and CDR2 from the germline V gene are SGDLS and YYNGEE. The CDR3 here is CASSSDGSVGNTIYF. DNA of the CDR3: TGTGCCAGCAGCTCCGACGGCTCTGTGGGAAACACCATATATTTT.

A few counts support this clonotype. The chain employs TRBV7-2 and TRBJ2-5; D assignment may be TRBD1 or TRBD2 (5 bases each). Germline V gives CDR1 SGHTA, CDR2 FQGNSA. The V end was cut by 5 bases, the J end by 2 bases, with 9 bases between. This CDR3 has 13 residues. For the CDR3, the DNA is TGTGCCAGCAGCCGGGACCGTCAAGAGACCCAGTACTTC. Its protein is CASSRDRQETQYF. Combining the CDR3 with reference TRBV7-2 and TRBJ2-5 gives the whole variable domain GAGVSQSPSNKVTEKGKDVELRCDPISGHTALYWYRQSLGQGLEFLIYFQGNSAPDKSGLPSDRFSAERTGGSVSTLTIQRTQQEDSAVYLCASSRDRQETQYFGPGTRLLVL.

This clonotype was seen at least ten times. This chain connects TRBV20-1 to TRBJ1-5, with 7 positions matching TRBD1. This CDR3 has 14 residues. CDR1 DFQATT and CDR2 SNEGSKA come from the germline V gene (reference sequence). J lost 5 bases, V lost 5 bases, and 9 bases had no gene match. The CDR3 sequence: CSAGYHRGDQPQHF. The CDR3 region has the DNA TGCAGTGCTGGGTATCACAGGGGAGATCAGCCCCAGCATTTT.

There are a few counts of this clonotype. The rearrangement links TRBV20-1 to TRBJ2-3; 7 bases line up with TRBD2. V lost 0 bases and J lost 3; bases outside the gene matches: 3. There are 14 residues in the CDR3. Per the germline V gene, CDR1 is DFQATT and CDR2 is SNEGSKA (reference sequence). CDR3 region: CSARDWGGTDTQYF. The CDR3 nucleotides are TGCAGTGCTAGAGATTGGGGGGGGACAGATACGCAGTATTTT.

This clonotype showed up many times. The CDR3 DNA sequence: TGCAGTGCTAGAGATCTCAGAAGGGGTATAAGCGGGGAGCTGTTTTTT. Translation: CSARDLRRGISGELFF. The chain employs TRBV20-1 and TRBJ2-2; D might be TRBD1 (5 bases). The CDR3 sequence is 16 residues long. Germline V gene sequence: CDR1 DFQATT, CDR2 SNEGSKA (reference sequence). The ends were cut back, 0 bases at V and 7 bases at J, with 18 bases in the middle.

The V call is TRBV2, the J call TRBJ2-5; 12 bases fit TRBD2. With V trimmed by 4 bases and J by 1 base, 1 base remained unmatched. Germline lookup yields CDR1 SNHLY and CDR2 FYNNEI. The CDR3 is made up of 15 amino acids. The CDR3 loop is CASSGLAGAQETQYF. CDR3 DNA sequence: TGTGCCAGCAGTGGACTAGCGGGGGCCCAAGAGACCCAGTACTTC.

This clonotype was recorded at least ten times. The genes are TRBV5-6 and TRBJ2-1; D is possibly TRBD2 (5 bases). This CDR3 has 14 residues. CDR1 and CDR2 (germline): SGHDT, YYEEEE. With 3 bases removed from V and 4 bases from J, the gap between germline ends came to 11 bases. For the CDR3, the DNA is TGTGCCAGCAGCTGGGAGACTTATTACAATGAGCAGTTCTTC. It translates to CASSWETYYNEQFF.

This clonotype showed up many times. This chain joins TRBV5-1 and TRBJ1-1; D is possibly TRBD1 (5 bases). The CDR3 extends over 15 amino acids. Trimming left V 0 bases short and J 1 base short, with 10 bases between. CDR1 and CDR2 (germline): SGHRS, YFSETQ. The CDR3 here is CASSLVGQANTEAFF. In nucleotides, the CDR3 is TGCGCCAGCAGCTTGGTTGGACAAGCGAACACTGAAGCTTTCTTT.

Ten or more counts support this clonotype. This chain joins TRBV12-5 and TRBJ1-4, with D unresolved. The V gene lost 3 bases and the J gene lost 7 bases, with 12 bases spanning the gap. This CDR3 is 14 amino acids long. Looked up from germline, CDR1 is LGHNT and CDR2 is FRNRAP. The CDR3 is CASGFGGGGEKLFF. CDR3 DNA: TGTGCTAGTGGTTTCGGTGGAGGCGGTGAAAAACTGTTTTTT.

CDR3 protein: CASSPKEGQAIYEQYF. In DNA, the CDR3 is TGTGCCAGCAGCCCAAAGGAGGGGCAGGCAATCTACGAGCAGTACTTC. The J gene is TRBJ2-7, the V gene TRBV7-9; maybe TRBD2 (6 bases). Germline values: CDR1 SEHNR, CDR2 FQNEAQ (reference sequence). The CDR3 sequence is 16 residues long. V gave up 5 bases and J gave up 3 bases, with 20 bases separating them.

This rearrangement joins TRBV12-3 or TRBV12-4 to TRBJ2-6; D gene unclear. The CDR3 totals 15 residues. Trimming took 4 bases from V and 1 from J, leaving 8 bases between them. CDR3 in amino acids: CASSSLGSGANVLTF. CDR3 DNA: TGTGCCAGCAGTTCACTGGGGTCTGGGGCCAACGTCCTGACTTTC.

The chain joins TRBV28 to TRBJ1-1; 11 nucleotides align to TRBD1. The CDR3 length is 17 residues. CDR1 and CDR2 (germline): MDHEN, SYDVKM. The J segment lost 0 bases and the V segment lost 3 bases, leaving 6 bases of the junction unmatched. The CDR3 region is CASSLTGTGGLNTEAFF. The CDR3 nucleotides are TGTGCCAGCAGTTTGACGGGGACAGGGGGTTTGAACACTGAAGCTTTCTTT.

This clonotype occurred many times. The chain has TRBV27 and TRBJ1-2, with TRBD1 matching 10 bases. The V segment lost 4 bases and the J segment 6 bases; nucleotides outside the gene matches: 8. Germline V gene lookup returns CDR1 MNHEY and CDR2 SMNVEV (reference sequence). The CDR3 length is 15 residues. The CDR3 region has the DNA TGTGCCAGCAGTTGGAGAGCCGGGACAGGGGATGGCTACACCTTC. This gives the protein CASSWRAGTGDGYTF.

This clonotype was counted many times. The chain recombines TRBV12-3 or TRBV12-4 with TRBJ2-3, with 12 bases matching TRBD2. Germline trimming cut 6 bases from V and 5 bases from J; bases unmatched to any gene: 6. There are 15 residues in the CDR3. The CDR3 DNA reads as TGTGCCAGCAGATCTACTAGCGGGGGGATAGATACGCAGTATTTT. This gives the protein CASRSTSGGIDTQYF.

This clonotype was seen many times. The chain combines TRBV6-6 with TRBJ1-4; D perhaps matches TRBD1 (5 bases). Trimming shortened V by 0 bases and J by 8 bases, and 22 bases separated the two germline ends. CDR1 and CDR2 from the germline V gene are MNHNY and SVGAGI (reference sequence). The CDR3 runs 18 residues. As DNA, the CDR3 is TGTGCCAGCAGTTACTCGATCATAGAGGGGACGGCTCGGGAAAAACTGTTTTTT. Residues: CASSYSIIEGTAREKLFF.

The chain carries TRBV5-4 and TRBJ2-5; 11 nucleotides align to TRBD2. Germline loops: CDR1 SGHNT, CDR2 YYREEE (reference sequence). The CDR3 is 16 residues long. V was clipped by 3 bases and J by 1 base; unmatched bases: 5. CDR3: CASSSIAGGFQETQYF. For the CDR3, the DNA is TGTGCCAGCAGCTCAATAGCGGGGGGGTTCCAAGAGACCCAGTACTTC.

The gene calls are TRBV21-1 and TRBJ2-7. TRBV21-1 represents a pseudogene. CDR3 size: 13 residues. CDR3 bases: TGTGCCAGCAGCAAAGGACACTCCTACGAGCAGTACTTC. This translates into CASSKGHSYEQYF.

V gene TRBV28 combines with J gene TRBJ2-2; weak D call: TRBD2 (6 bases). The CDR3 contains 17 residues. Trimming shortened V by 7 bases and J by 2 bases, and 20 bases separated the two germline ends. Germline CDR1 and CDR2: MDHEN and SYDVKM. CDR3 in amino acids: CASTPSRGGVNTGELFF. CDR3 coding DNA: TGTGCCAGCACCCCTTCTCGGGGCGGGGTAAACACCGGGGAGCTGTTTTTT.

This clonotype was detected only a few times. The V gene is TRBV11-2, the J gene TRBJ2-3; tentatively, D is TRBD2 (6 bases). The V end was cut by 5 bases, the J end by 7 bases, with 7 bases between. Germline V gene data show CDR1 as SGHAT and CDR2 as FQNNGV. The CDR3 consists of 11 residues. CDR3 sequence (DNA): TGTGCCAGCAGCGCGGGATATACGCAGTATTTT. This codes for CASSAGYTQYF.

This clonotype was seen a handful of times. The V and J genes are TRBV20-1 and TRBJ2-4; no reliable D call. Germline CDR1 and CDR2: DFQATT and SNEGSKA (reference sequence). Trimming shortened V by 6 bases and J by 3 bases, and 21 bases separated the two germline ends. The CDR3 sequence is 16 residues long. The CDR3 DNA sequence: TGCAGTGCGCAGTCGGTTGGGGATCATGGCAAAAACATTCAGTACTTC. Its protein product is CSAQSVGDHGKNIQYF.

This sequence joins TRBV28 and TRBJ2-1; the D gene is possibly TRBD2 (6 bases). Germline V gene sequence: CDR1 MDHEN, CDR2 SYDVKM. CDR3 size: 15 residues. V was trimmed by 10 bases and J by 0 bases, leaving 16 bases between them. CDR3 amino acids: CAIGGAGNSYNEQFF. In DNA form, the CDR3 reads TGTGCCATCGGGGGAGCGGGCAACTCCTACAATGAGCAGTTCTTC. The whole variable domain, remainder taken from reference TRBV28 and TRBJ2-1, is DVKVTQSSRYLVKRTGEKVFLECVQDMDHENMFWYRQDPGLGLRLIYFSYDVKMKEKGDIPEGYSVSREKKERFSLILESASTNQTSMYLCAIGGAGNSYNEQFFGPGTRLTVL.

This clonotype was counted at least ten times. The J gene is TRBJ1-2, the V gene TRBV27, with 8 bases that match TRBD1. CDR3 length: 15 amino acids. The germline V gene has CDR1 MNHEY and CDR2 SMNVEV (reference sequence). Unmatched junction bases numbered 8, after V lost 2 bases and J lost 6 bases. The CDR3 spells CASSLAGDRIHGYTF. DNA for the CDR3: TGTGCCAGCAGTTTAGCGGGGGACAGGATTCATGGCTACACCTTC.